The 20 T cell receptor beta chains below come from one sample, sequenced in a study of blood T cell repertoires in COVID-19. Using immunoSEQ multiplex PCR, the repertoire was profiled, and TCRdb retains in-frame clones only, with some absent. The table shows about 150,000 clones, with about four fifths occurring only once. Sequencing was performed on peripheral blood. These receptors originate from a woman aged 80 or over with acute or convalescent COVID-19.

The V and J genes are TRBV19 and TRBJ2-3; TRBD2 matches at 9 bases. This CDR3 region has 16 residues. V was pared by 4 bases and J by 0 bases, with 5 bases of the junction left unmatched. Germline CDR1 is LNHDA and CDR2 is SQIVND (reference sequence). Written as DNA, the CDR3 is TGTGCCAGTAGTACAAGACTAGCGGTTAGCACAGATACGCAGTATTTT. Translated: CASSTRLAVSTDTQYF.

J is TRBJ1-4 and V is TRBV4-1, with a weak D call TRBD1 (5 bases). Germline assignment: CDR1 MGHRA and CDR2 YSYEKL. The length of the CDR3 is 15 residues. Trimming left V 1 base short and J 8 bases short, with 14 bases between. In nucleotides, the CDR3 is TGCGCCAGCAGCCAAGTGCCAGGGACTCAGGAAAAACTGTTTTTT. Translating it yields CASSQVPGTQEKLFF.

The chain employs TRBV4-3 and TRBJ2-3, with 7 nucleotides matching TRBD2. The J segment lost 0 bases and the V segment lost 0 bases, leaving 6 bases of the junction unmatched. This CDR3 has 17 residues. Germline loops: CDR1 LGHNA, CDR2 YSLEER. CDR3 amino acids: CASSQDKGAGSTDTQYF. The CDR3 DNA follows: TGCGCCAGCAGCCAAGATAAGGGAGCGGGAAGCACAGATACGCAGTATTTT.

The J gene is TRBJ1-1, the V gene TRBV3-1 (or the pseudogene TRBV3-2); TRBD1 matches 10 bases. The junction had 7 bases not matched to a gene; V was cut back by 3 bases and J by 0 bases. CDR3 length: 17 residues. CDR1 is LGHDT, CDR2 YNNKEL, per germline (reference sequence). CDR3 sequence (DNA): TGTGCCAGCAGCCACCGACAGGGGGCCGAGCTGAACACTGAAGCTTTCTTT. It is translated as CASSHRQGAELNTEAFF.

The count of this clone is one. This sequence joins TRBV7-9 and TRBJ2-1; TRBD1 is a possible D gene (5 bases). The CDR3 loop spans 12 amino acids. Germline CDR1 is SEHNR and CDR2 is FQNEAQ (reference sequence). V was cut by 1 base and J by 10 bases, with 8 bases left in between. The CDR3 DNA reads as TGTGCCAGCAGCTTAGTACAGGACGAGCAGTTCTTC. The encoded protein is CASSLVQDEQFF. The full variable domain, rest sourced from reference TRBV7-9 and TRBJ2-1, is DTGVSQNPRHKITKRGQNVTFRCDPISEHNRLYWYRQTLGQGPEFLTYFQNEAQLEKSRLLSDRFSAERPKGSFSTLEIQRTEQGDSAMYLCASSLVQDEQFFGPGTRLTVL.

V is TRBV6-2 or TRBV6-3 and J is TRBJ1-5, with 7 bases matching TRBD1. This CDR3 is built from 16 residues. Germline loops: CDR1 MNHEY, CDR2 SVGEGT. V dropped 0 bases and J dropped 3; count of bases not matched to a gene: 5. In nucleotides, the CDR3 is TGTGCCAGCAGTTACTCTTGGGACAGCCCCAATCAGCCCCAGCATTTT. Its protein is CASSYSWDSPNQPQHF.

The chain joins TRBV7-9 to TRBJ1-1; 7 nucleotides match TRBD1. With 5 bases clipped from V and 6 bases from J, the junction kept 6 bases outside the gene matches. Germline CDR1 SEHNR, CDR2 FQNEAQ (reference sequence). This CDR3 is built from 13 residues. This chain's CDR3 is CASSKSGTAEAFF. DNA for the CDR3: TGTGCCAGCAGCAAGTCCGGGACAGCTGAAGCTTTCTTT. The full variable domain, rest sourced from reference TRBV7-9 and TRBJ1-1, is DTGVSQNPRHKITKRGQNVTFRCDPISEHNRLYWYRQTLGQGPEFLTYFQNEAQLEKSRLLSDRFSAERPKGSFSTLEIQRTEQGDSAMYLCASSKSGTAEAFFGQGTRLTVV.

The chain carries TRBV2 and TRBJ1-1, with D hard to call. Germline CDR1 SNHLY, CDR2 FYNNEI. The CDR3 is 14 residues long. V lost 4 bases and J 3 bases, leaving 12 bases between the germline ends. CDR3: CASSAVRIHTEAFF. The CDR3 coding sequence is TGTGCCAGCAGTGCCGTGCGAATCCACACTGAAGCTTTCTTT. Full variable domain (rest looked up from reference TRBV2 and TRBJ1-1): EPEVTQTPSHQVTQMGQEVILRCVPISNHLYFYWYRQILGQKVEFLVSFYNNEISEKSEIFDDQFSVERPDGSNFTLKIRSTKLEDSAMYFCASSAVRIHTEAFFGQGTRLTVV.

The chain employs TRBV6-5 and TRBJ2-5, with TRBD2 identical over 8 bases. This CDR3 contains 15 residues. Germline V gives CDR1 MNHEY, CDR2 SVGAGI. The J segment lost 4 bases and the V segment lost 6 bases, leaving 10 bases of the junction unmatched. The CDR3 coding sequence is TGTGCCAGCAGCCCCGGCGGGGGGACTCGAGAGACCCAGTACTTC. This gives the protein CASSPGGGTRETQYF.

The rearrangement uses TRBV18 and TRBJ1-3; no firm D call. This CDR3 comprises 12 residues. From germline, CDR1 is KGHSH and CDR2 LQKENI. The ends were cut back, 6 bases at V and 5 bases at J, with 8 bases in the middle. The CDR3 loop reads CASSPSRNTIYF. Written as DNA, the CDR3 is TGTGCCAGCTCCCCTTCCCGAAACACCATATATTTT.

The chain recombines TRBV30 with TRBJ1-2; 9 bases map to TRBD1. This CDR3 comprises 16 residues. The germline V gene encodes CDR1 GTSNPN and CDR2 SVGIG (reference sequence). With 0 bases clipped from V and 9 bases from J, the junction kept 14 bases outside the gene matches. The CDR3 DNA follows: TGTGCCTGGAGTGTCGGGGGGACAGGGTTTTGGAGTAGCTACACCTTC. Translation: CAWSVGGTGFWSSYTF.

The rearrangement uses TRBV24-1 and TRBJ2-7, with D perhaps matching TRBD2 (5 bases). Trimming pared 8 bases from V and 3 bases from J, leaving 16 bases between. Germline lookup yields CDR1 KGHDR and CDR2 SFDVKD. The CDR3 runs to 14 residues. This chain's CDR3 is CATTDAGRGYEQYF. CDR3 nucleotides: TGTGCCACCACCGATGCGGGTCGGGGCTACGAGCAGTACTTC.

V usage is TRBV19 and J usage is TRBJ1-1, with D tentatively TRBD1 (6 bases). V was clipped by 10 bases and J by 4 bases, with 16 bases between them. Germline V gene lookup returns CDR1 LNHDA and CDR2 SQIVND (reference sequence). CDR3 length: 13 residues. The CDR3 DNA reads TGTGCCACCCGGAACAGGGAGGGCACTGAAGCTTTCTTT. This codes for CATRNREGTEAFF. The full variable domain, with the rest looked up from reference TRBV19 and TRBJ1-1, is DGGITQSPKYLFRKEGQNVTLSCEQNLNHDAMYWYRQDPGQGLRLIYYSQIVNDFQKGDIAEGYSVSREKKESFPLTVTSAQKNPTAFYLCATRNREGTEAFFGQGTRLTVV.

This clone was found a few times. This chain connects TRBV28 to TRBJ2-1; 9 bases fit TRBD1. The CDR3 is made up of 15 amino acids. Germline V gene data show CDR1 as MDHEN and CDR2 as SYDVKM. With 5 bases clipped from V and 1 base from J, the junction kept 3 bases outside the gene matches. CDR3 sequence (DNA): TGTGCCAGCAGTCCCGGGACAGGGTCCTACAATGAGCAGTTCTTC. Protein sequence: CASSPGTGSYNEQFF. Based on the CDR3 plus reference TRBV28 and TRBJ2-1, the full variable domain is DVKVTQSSRYLVKRTGEKVFLECVQDMDHENMFWYRQDPGLGLRLIYFSYDVKMKEKGDIPEGYSVSREKKERFSLILESASTNQTSMYLCASSPGTGSYNEQFFGPGTRLTVL.

The V and J genes are TRBV6-6 and TRBJ2-5, with 8 bases matching TRBD2. The CDR3 length is 14 residues. The germline V gene encodes CDR1 MNHNY and CDR2 SVGAGI (reference sequence). V was clipped by 6 bases and J by 5 bases; unmatched bases: 8. The CDR3 loop reads CASRAGGGTETQYF. The CDR3 DNA reads as TGTGCCAGCAGGGCCGGGGGGGGAACGGAGACCCAGTACTTC.

The chain recombines TRBV5-1 with TRBJ1-1, with D possibly matching TRBD1 (6 bases). The germline CDR1 and CDR2 sequences are SGHRS and YFSETQ. The CDR3 has 14 amino acids. V gave up 3 bases and J gave up 0 bases, with 9 bases separating them. CDR3 protein: CASSWDTVNTEAFF. Written as DNA, the CDR3 is TGCGCCAGCAGCTGGGACACCGTGAACACTGAAGCTTTCTTT.

This chain uses TRBV5-1 with TRBJ2-1, with 9 bases identical to TRBD2. The CDR3 is made up of 16 amino acids. V lost 0 bases to trimming and J lost 8 bases; unmatched junction nucleotides: 9. Germline V lookup: CDR1 SGHRS, CDR2 YFSETQ. CDR3 protein: CASSLVLAGDKDEQFF. The CDR3 DNA reads as TGCGCCAGCAGCTTGGTCTTAGCGGGAGATAAGGATGAGCAGTTCTTC. Complete variable domain (other parts from reference TRBV5-1 and TRBJ2-1): KAGVTQTPRYLIKTRGQQVTLSCSPISGHRSVSWYQQTPGQGLQFLFEYFSETQRNKGNFPGRFSGRQFSNSRSEMNVSTLELGDSALYLCASSLVLAGDKDEQFFGPGTRLTVL.

CDR3 region: CAISESLGGIGDEQYF. The CDR3 DNA is TGTGCCATCAGTGAATCATTGGGAGGGATTGGAGACGAGCAGTACTTC. The genes are TRBV10-3 and TRBJ2-7, with 7 bases that match TRBD2. The CDR3 is 16 amino acids. The junction had 13 bases not matched to a gene; V was cut back by 3 bases and J by 5 bases. From germline, CDR1 is ENHRY and CDR2 SYGVKD.

A few counts support this clone. V is TRBV11-2 and J is TRBJ2-1; D might be TRBD2 (5 bases). CDR3 length: 15 residues. V was trimmed by 6 bases and J by 0 bases, leaving 12 bases between them. The germline gives CDR1 SGHAT, CDR2 FQNNGV. The DNA for the CDR3 is TGTGCCAGCAGTCCCCAGCGGAGCTCCTACAATGAGCAGTTCTTC. Protein: CASSPQRSSYNEQFF.

There are a few counts of this clone. V gene TRBV5-1 combines with J gene TRBJ1-2; 10 bases match TRBD1. Germline V gene data show CDR1 as SGHRS and CDR2 as YFSETQ. This CDR3 contains 15 residues. J gave up 9 bases and V 4 bases, and 12 bases lay outside the gene matches. CDR3: CASSVGQGGPGSYTF. The CDR3, as DNA: TGCGCCAGCAGCGTAGGACAGGGGGGCCCCGGAAGCTACACCTTC.